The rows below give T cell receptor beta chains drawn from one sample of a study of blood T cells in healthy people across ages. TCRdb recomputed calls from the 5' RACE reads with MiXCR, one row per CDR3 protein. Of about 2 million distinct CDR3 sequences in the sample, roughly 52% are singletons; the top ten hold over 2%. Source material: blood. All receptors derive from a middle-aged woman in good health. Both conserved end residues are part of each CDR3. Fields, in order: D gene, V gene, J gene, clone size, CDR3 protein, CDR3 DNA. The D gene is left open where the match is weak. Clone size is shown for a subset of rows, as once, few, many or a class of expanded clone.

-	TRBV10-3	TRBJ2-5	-	CAISEGSGTQYF	TGTGCCATCAGTGAAGGGAGTGGGACCCAGTACTTC
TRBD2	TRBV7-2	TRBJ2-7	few	CASSLAQRGGRFNSYEQYF	TGTGCCAGCAGCTTAGCGCAACGGGGGGGTAGGTTTAATAGCTACGAGCAGTACTTC
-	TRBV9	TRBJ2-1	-	CASSMEQGQYPSYNEQFF	TGTGCCAGCAGTATGGAGCAGGGGCAATATCCCTCCTACAATGAGCAGTTCTTC
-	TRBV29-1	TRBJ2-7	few	CSVQDGKSSYEQYF	TGCAGCGTTCAGGACGGGAAAAGCTCCTACGAGCAGTACTTC
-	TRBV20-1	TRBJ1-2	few	CSAKQGASYGYTF	TGCAGTGCTAAACAGGGCGCATCCTATGGCTACACCTTC
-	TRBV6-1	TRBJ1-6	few	CASREGQEVRLSPLHF	TGTGCCAGCAGGGAGGGACAAGAAGTACGACTTTCACCCCTCCACTTT
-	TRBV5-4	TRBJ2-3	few	CASRRRADTQYF	TGTGCCAGCAGACGCCGTGCGGATACGCAGTATTTT
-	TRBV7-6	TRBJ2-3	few	CASSLGGGPVVGLTDTQYF	TGTGCCAGCAGCTTAGGGGGGGGCCCAGTGGTAGGTCTCACAGATACGCAGTATTTT
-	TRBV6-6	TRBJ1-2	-	CASREQGSYGYTF	TGTGCCAGCAGAGAGCAGGGGAGCTATGGCTACACCTTC
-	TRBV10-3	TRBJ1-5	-	CAISETIRDGGSNQPQHF	TGTGCCATCAGTGAGACGATAAGAGACGGAGGTAGCAATCAGCCCCAGCATTTT
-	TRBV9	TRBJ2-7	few	CASSVSDRTEQYF	TGTGCCAGCAGCGTTTCAGACAGGACCGAGCAGTACTTC
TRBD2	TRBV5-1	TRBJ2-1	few	CASFSGAPYNEQFF	TGCGCCAGCTTCAGCGGGGCGCCCTACAATGAGCAGTTCTTC
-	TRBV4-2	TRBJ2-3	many	CASSQEPRTDTQYF	TGTGCCAGCAGCCAAGAACCGAGGACAGATACGCAGTATTTT
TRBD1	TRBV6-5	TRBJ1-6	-	CASSFDRAGEDSPLHF	TGTGCCAGCAGTTTTGACAGGGCGGGTGAAGATTCACCCCTCCACTTT
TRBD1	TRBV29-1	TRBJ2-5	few	CSAGGIETQYF	TGCTCGGCAGGGGGCATAGAGACCCAGTACTTC
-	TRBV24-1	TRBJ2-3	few	CATSVTQGFSTDTQYF	TGTGCCACCAGTGTGACACAGGGTTTTAGCACAGATACGCAGTATTTT